The clone carrying this T cell receptor beta chain was recorded many times. Regions amplified from RNA transcripts were the TCR beta CDR3 regions. The HTBI set primed first-round TCR CDR3 RT-PCR. TCRdb processed the multiplex PCR reads anew with MiXCR; each CDR3 protein has one entry. This sample yields about 250,000 distinct CDR3 sequences, of which about 24% are seen a single time; 30% to 40% belongs to the top ten. This sample stems from a study of T cells in Graves' hyperthyroidism and ophthalmopathy. V was shortened by 1 base and J by 6 bases, with 10 bases between the two germline ends. Germline V gene data show CDR1 as GTSNPN and CDR2 as SVGIG (reference sequence). CDR3 length equals 12 residues.

This TCR was recovered from a woman aged 40 to 50 with Graves' ophthalmopathy. The chain is built from TRBV30 and TRBJ2-7; weak D call: TRBD1 (5 bases). The material sequenced was blood. The CDR3 nucleotides are TGTGCCTGGAGTGACAGGTTAGGCGAGCAGTACTTC. It is translated as CAWSDRLGEQYF.